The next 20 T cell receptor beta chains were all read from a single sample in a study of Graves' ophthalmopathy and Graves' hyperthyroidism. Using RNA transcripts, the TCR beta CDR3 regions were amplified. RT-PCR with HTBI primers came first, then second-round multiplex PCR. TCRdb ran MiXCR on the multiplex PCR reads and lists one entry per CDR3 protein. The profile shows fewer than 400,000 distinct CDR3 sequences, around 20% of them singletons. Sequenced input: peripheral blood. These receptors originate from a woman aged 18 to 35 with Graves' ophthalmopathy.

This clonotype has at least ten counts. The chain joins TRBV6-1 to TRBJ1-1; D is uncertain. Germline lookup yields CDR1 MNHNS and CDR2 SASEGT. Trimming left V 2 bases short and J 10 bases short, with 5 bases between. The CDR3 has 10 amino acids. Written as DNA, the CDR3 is TGTGCCAGCAGTGAACACGTAGCTTTCTTT. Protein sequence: CASSEHVAFF.

DNA of the CDR3: TGTGCCAGCAGCCAAGATACGAATATGCCCCAGCATTTT. Its translation is CASSQDTNMPQHF. The chain links TRBV14 to TRBJ1-5; D gene unclear. The CDR3 contains 13 residues. The V gene's germline CDR1 is SGHDN and CDR2 FVKESK. Trimming removed 0 bases at V and 9 bases at J, with 9 bases between.

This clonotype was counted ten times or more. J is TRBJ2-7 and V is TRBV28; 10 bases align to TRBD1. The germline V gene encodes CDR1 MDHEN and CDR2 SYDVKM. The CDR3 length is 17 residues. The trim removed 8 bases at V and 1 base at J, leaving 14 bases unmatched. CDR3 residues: CASEGIERDRGSYEQYF. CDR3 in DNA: TGTGCCAGCGAGGGGATCGAACGGGACAGGGGATCCTACGAGCAGTACTTC.

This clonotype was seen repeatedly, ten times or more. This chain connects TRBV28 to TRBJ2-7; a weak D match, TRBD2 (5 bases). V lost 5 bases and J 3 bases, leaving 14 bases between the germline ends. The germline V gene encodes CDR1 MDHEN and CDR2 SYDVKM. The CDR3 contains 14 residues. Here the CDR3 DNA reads TGTGCCAGCAGTCCCAGGACTCCCAGCTACGAGCAGTACTTC. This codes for CASSPRTPSYEQYF. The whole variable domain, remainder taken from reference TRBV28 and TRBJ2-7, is DVKVTQSSRYLVKRTGEKVFLECVQDMDHENMFWYRQDPGLGLRLIYFSYDVKMKEKGDIPEGYSVSREKKERFSLILESASTNQTSMYLCASSPRTPSYEQYFGPGTRLTVT.

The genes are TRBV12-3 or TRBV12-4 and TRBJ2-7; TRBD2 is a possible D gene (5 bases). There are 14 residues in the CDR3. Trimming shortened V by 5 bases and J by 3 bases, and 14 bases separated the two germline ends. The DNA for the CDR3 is TGTGCCAGCAGTGAGGGATTAAGGAACTACGAGCAGTACTTC. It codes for CASSEGLRNYEQYF.

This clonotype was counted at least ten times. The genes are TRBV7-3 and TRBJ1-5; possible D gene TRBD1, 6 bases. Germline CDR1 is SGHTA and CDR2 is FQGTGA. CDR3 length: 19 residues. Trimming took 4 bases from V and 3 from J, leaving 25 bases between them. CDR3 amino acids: CASSSTRLQGSSANQPQHF. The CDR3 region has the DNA TGTGCCAGCAGCTCAACAAGGCTACAGGGATCTTCAGCCAATCAGCCCCAGCATTTT.

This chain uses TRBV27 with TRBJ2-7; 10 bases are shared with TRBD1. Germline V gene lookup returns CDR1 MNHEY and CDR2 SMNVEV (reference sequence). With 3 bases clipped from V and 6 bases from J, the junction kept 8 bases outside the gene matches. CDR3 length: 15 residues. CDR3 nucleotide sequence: TGTGCCAGCAGTTTGTCCGGGACAGGGGTCCGCGAGCAGTACTTC. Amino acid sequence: CASSLSGTGVREQYF.

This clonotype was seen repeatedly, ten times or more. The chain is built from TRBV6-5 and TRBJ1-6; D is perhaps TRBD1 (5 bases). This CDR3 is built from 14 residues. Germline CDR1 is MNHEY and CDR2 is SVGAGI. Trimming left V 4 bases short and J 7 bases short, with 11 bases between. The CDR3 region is CASSSRGPNSPLHF. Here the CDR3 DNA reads TGTGCCAGCAGTTCTCGGGGCCCAAATTCACCCCTCCACTTT.

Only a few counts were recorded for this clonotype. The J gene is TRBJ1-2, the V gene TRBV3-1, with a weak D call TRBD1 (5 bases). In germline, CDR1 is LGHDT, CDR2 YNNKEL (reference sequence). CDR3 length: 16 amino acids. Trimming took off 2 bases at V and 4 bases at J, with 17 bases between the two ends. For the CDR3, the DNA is TGTGCCAGCAGCCAATCCCCGTTCCGACAGTCCTATGGCTACACCTTC. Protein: CASSQSPFRQSYGYTF.

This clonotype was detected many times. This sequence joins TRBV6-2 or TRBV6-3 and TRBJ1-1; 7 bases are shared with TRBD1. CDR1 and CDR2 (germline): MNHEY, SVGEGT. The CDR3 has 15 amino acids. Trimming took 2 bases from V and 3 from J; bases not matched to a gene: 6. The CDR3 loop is CASSYATGRYTEAFF. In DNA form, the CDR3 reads TGTGCCAGCAGTTACGCGACAGGGAGGTACACTGAAGCTTTCTTT.

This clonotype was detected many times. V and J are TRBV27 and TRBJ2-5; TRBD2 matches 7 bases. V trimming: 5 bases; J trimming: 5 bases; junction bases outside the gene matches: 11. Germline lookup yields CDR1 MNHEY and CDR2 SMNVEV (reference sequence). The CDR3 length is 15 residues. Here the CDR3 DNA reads TGTGCCAGCAGTCCCAGGACTAGAAGCGGCGAGACCCAGTACTTC. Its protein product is CASSPRTRSGETQYF.

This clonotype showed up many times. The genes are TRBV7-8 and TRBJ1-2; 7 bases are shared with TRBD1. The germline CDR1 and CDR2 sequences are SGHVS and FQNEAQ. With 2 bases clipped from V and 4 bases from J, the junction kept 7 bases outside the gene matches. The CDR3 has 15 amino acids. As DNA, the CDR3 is TGTGCCAGCAGCTTACCATCGGCAGGGGGCTATGGCTACACCTTC. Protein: CASSLPSAGGYGYTF.

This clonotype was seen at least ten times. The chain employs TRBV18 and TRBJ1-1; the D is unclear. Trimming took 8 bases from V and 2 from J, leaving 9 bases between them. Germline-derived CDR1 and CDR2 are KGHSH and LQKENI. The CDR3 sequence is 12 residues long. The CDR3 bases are TGTGCCAGCAAAGACGCTAACACTGAAGCTTTCTTT. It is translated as CASKDANTEAFF.

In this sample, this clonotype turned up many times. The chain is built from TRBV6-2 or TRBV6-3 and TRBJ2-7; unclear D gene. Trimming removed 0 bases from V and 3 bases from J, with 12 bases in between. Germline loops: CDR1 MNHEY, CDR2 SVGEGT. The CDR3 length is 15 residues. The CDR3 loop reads CASSYSTQLGYEQYF. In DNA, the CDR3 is TGTGCCAGCAGTTACTCGACTCAACTTGGCTACGAGCAGTACTTC.

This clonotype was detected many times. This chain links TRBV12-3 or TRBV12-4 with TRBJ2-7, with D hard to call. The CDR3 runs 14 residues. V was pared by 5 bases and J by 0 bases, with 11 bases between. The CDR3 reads CASSPRGDSYEQYF. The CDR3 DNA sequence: TGTGCCAGCAGTCCCCGTGGCGACTCCTACGAGCAGTACTTC.

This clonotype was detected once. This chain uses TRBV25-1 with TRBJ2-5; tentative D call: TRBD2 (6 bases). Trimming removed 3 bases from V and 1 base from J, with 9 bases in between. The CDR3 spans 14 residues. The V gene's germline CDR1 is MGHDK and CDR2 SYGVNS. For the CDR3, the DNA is TGTGCCAGCAGTGAGCCAGCGGGCCAAGAGACCCAGTACTTC. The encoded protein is CASSEPAGQETQYF.

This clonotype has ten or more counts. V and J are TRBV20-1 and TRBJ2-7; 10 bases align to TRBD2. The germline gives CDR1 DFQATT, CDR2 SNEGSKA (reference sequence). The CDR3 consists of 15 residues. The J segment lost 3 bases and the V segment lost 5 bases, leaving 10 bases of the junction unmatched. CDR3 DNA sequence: TGCAGTGCTCCCCTTTCACTAGCGGGACTCTACGAGCAGTACTTC. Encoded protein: CSAPLSLAGLYEQYF.

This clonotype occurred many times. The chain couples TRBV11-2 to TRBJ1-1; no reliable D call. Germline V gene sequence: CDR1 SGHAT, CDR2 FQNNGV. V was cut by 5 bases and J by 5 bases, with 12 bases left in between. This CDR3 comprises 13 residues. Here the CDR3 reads CASSQILGTEAFF. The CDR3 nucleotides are TGTGCCAGCAGCCAAATACTCGGGACTGAAGCTTTCTTT.

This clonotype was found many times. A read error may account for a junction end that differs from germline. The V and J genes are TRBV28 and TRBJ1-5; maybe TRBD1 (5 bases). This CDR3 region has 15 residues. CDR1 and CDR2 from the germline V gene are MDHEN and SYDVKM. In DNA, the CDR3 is TGTGCCAGCCGACCCCGGGACCTCCCCAATGAGCCCCAGCATTTT. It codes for CASRPRDLPNEPQHF.

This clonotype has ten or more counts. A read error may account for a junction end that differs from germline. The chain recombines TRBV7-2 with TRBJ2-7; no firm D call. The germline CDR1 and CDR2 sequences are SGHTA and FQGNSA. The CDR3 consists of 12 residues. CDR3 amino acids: CASSSPRGEQYF. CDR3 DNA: TGCGCCAGCAGCTCTCCCAGAGGCGAGCAGTACTTC.